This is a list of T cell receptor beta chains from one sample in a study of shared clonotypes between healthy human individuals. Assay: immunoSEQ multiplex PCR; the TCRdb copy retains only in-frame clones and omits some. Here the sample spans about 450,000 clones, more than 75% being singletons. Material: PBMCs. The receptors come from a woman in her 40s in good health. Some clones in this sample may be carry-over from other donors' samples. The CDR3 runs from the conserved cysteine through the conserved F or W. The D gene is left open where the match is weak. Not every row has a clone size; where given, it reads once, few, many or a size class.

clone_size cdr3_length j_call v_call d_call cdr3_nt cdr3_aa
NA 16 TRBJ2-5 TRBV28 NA TGTGCCAGCACCTCCCTTCGCGGCCCCTCTGGGGAGACCCAGTACTTC CASTSLRGPSGETQYF
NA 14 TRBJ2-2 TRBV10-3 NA TGTGCCATCACAGTGGGGGGGAACACCGGGGAGCTGTTTTTT CAITVGGNTGELFF
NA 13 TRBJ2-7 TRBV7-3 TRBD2 TGTGCCAGCAGCTTAGGACTAGCGAGTGAGCAGTACTTC CASSLGLASEQYF
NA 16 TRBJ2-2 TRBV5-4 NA TGTGCCAGCAGCTTGCCATGGGGCAGGGACACCGGGGAGCTGTTTTTT CASSLPWGRDTGELFF
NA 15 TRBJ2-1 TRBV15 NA TGTGCCACCAGTCAGGCAGGAGACTCCTACAATGAGCAGTTCTTC CATSQAGDSYNEQFF
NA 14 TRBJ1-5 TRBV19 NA TGTGCCAGTAGTTGGTTGGGGGGGACGCAGCCCCAGCATTTT CASSWLGGTQPQHF
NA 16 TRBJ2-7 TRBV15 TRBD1 TGTGCCACCAGCAGAGATCAGGGGGACAGCTCCTACGAGCAGTACTTC CATSRDQGDSSYEQYF
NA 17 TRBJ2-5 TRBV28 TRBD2 TGTGCCAGCAGCTCCGGGGCAGCGGGAGACGAGTTGGAGACCCAGTACTTC CASSSGAAGDELETQYF
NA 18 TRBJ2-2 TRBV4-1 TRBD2 TGCGCCAGCAGCCAAGGGATGGGCCGCGGGAGAGTCGCCGGGGAGCTGTTTTTT CASSQGMGRGRVAGELFF
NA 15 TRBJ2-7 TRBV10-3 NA TGTGCCATCAGTGACCCAGGGGAAGGGGCCTACGAGCAGTACTTC CAISDPGEGAYEQYF
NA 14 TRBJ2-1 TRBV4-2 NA TGTGCCAGCAGCCAAGATCACCCCTACAATGAGCAGTTCTTC CASSQDHPYNEQFF
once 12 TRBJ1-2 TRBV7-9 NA TGTGCCAGCAGCTTATTGGAGTTGGGCTACACCTTC CASSLLELGYTF
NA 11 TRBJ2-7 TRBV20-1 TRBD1 TGCAGTGCCAGGGACAGGGATAAGCAGTACTTC CSARDRDKQYF
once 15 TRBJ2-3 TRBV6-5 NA TGTGCCAGCCGTCGAACCAGGGCGTCCACAGATACGCAGTATTTT CASRRTRASTDTQYF
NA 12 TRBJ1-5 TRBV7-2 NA TGTGCCAGCAGCGGGGGGCAGGCAACGCAGCATTTT CASSGGQATQHF
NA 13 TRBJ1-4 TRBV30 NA TGTGCCTGGTCAACGAGGGGCCATGAAAAACTGTTTTTT CAWSTRGHEKLFF
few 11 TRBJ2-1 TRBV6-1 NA TGTGCCAGCAGTTTGACTCATGAGCAGTTCTTC CASSLTHEQFF
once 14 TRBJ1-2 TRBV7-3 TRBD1 TGTGCCAGCAGCTCCGGGACAGGCCAGAATGGCTACACCTTC CASSSGTGQNGYTF
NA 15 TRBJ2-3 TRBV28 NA TGTGCCAGCAGCTATGGGGGGGCGAGGACAGATACGCAGTATTTT CASSYGGARTDTQYF
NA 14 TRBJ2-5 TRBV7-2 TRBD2 TGTGCCAGCAGCTTAGTTAGCGGGAGTGAGACCCAGTACTTC CASSLVSGSETQYF
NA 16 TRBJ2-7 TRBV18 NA TGTGCCAGCTCACCCACCCATCCGTCGAGCTCCTACGAGCAGTACTTC CASSPTHPSSSYEQYF
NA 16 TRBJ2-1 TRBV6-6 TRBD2 TGTGCCAGCAGTTACTCCCTGACTAGCGCCTACAATGAGCAGTTCTTC CASSYSLTSAYNEQFF
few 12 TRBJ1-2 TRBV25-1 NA TGTGCCAGCAGTTCGGACAGCTATGGCTACACCTTC CASSSDSYGYTF
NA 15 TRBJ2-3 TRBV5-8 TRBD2 TGTGCCAGCAGCTTATCTAGCGGAAGCACAGATACGCAGTATTTT CASSLSSGSTDTQYF
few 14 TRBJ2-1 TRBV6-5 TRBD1 TGTGCCAGCAGACCGACAGGGAGTAGGAATGAGCAGTTCTTC CASRPTGSRNEQFF
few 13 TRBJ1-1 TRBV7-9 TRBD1 TGTGCCAGCAGCTTAGAGGGGGCCACTGAAGCTTTCTTT CASSLEGATEAFF
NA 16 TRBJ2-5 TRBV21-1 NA TGTGCCAGCAGCAAATTGCCCCCTCGACCTTTAGAGACCCAGTACTTC CASSKLPPRPLETQYF
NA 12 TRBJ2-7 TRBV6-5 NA TGTGCCAGCAGTTACCATGGGGCAGAGCAGTACTTC CASSYHGAEQYF
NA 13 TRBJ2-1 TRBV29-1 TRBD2 TGCAGCGTTGGAACTAGCGGGAGAAGTGAGCAGTTCTTC CSVGTSGRSEQFF
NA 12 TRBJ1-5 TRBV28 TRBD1 TGTGCCAGCCAGGACAGGGTAAAGCCCCAGCATTTT CASQDRVKPQHF
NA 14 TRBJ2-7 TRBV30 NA TGTGCCTGGAGTTTGGCCAGGGGAGACTACGAGCAGTACTTC CAWSLARGDYEQYF
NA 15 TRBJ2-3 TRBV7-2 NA TGTGCCAGCAGCAAAGACCGAAGGCGCACAGATACGCAGTATTTT CASSKDRRRTDTQYF
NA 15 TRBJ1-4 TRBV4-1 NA TGCGCCAGCAGCCAAGTGGGACACGGTAATGAAAAACTGTTTTTT CASSQVGHGNEKLFF
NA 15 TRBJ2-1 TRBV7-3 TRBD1 TGTGCCAGCAGCTCCCAGGGGGAGTCCTACAATGAGCAGTTCTTC CASSSQGESYNEQFF
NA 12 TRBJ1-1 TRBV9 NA TGTGCCAGCAGCGCCCCCAGTGCTGAAGCTTTCTTT CASSAPSAEAFF